Detailed here is one T cell receptor (beta chain). Its antigen is unidentified. The PCR used 60 Vbeta and 13 Jbeta primers. TCRdb keeps only in-frame clones here, not all; method: immunoSEQ multiplex PCR. Here the sample spans a few hundred thousand clones, approximately 83% being singletons. The data are from a study of cytomegalovirus exposure and HLA in healthy donors. Whole-study results and caveats: Earlier analysis yielded a pattern in which most TCR beta V segments were productive about 87% or about 30% of the time.

The V and J ends lost 4 bases and 4 bases respectively, with 9 bases between them. CDR1 is SQVTM and CDR2 is ANQGSEA in the germline V gene. The CDR3 loop spans 12 amino acids. The sample consisted of PBMCs. The TCR was taken from a woman aged 45 to 65 in good health and CMV-seropositive. V usage is TRBV29-1 and J usage is TRBJ2-3, with D unresolved. CDR3 sequence (DNA): TGCAGCGTTGGCTATTTGGCAGATACGCAGTATTTT. The encoded protein is CSVGYLADTQYF.